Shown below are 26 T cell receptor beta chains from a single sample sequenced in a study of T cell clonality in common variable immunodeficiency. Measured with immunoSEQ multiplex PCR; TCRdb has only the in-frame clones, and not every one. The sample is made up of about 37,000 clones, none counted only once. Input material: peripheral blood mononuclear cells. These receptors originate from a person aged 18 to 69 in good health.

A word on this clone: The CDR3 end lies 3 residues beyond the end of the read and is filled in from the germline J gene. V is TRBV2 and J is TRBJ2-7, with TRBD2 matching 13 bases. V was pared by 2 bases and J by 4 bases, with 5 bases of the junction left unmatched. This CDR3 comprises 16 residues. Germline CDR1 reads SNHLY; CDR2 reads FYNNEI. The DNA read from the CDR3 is TGTGCCAGCAGTGAACCTAGGACTAGCGGGAGTTACGAG. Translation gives CASSEPRTSGSYE. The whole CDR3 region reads CASSEPRTSGSYEQYF.

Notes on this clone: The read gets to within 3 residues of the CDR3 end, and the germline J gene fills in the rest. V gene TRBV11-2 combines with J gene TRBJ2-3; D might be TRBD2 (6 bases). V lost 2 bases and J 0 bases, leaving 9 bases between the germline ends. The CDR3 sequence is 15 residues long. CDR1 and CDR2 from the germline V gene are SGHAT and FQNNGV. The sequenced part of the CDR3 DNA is TGTGCCAGCAGCTTAAGGGGACTCAGCACAGATACG. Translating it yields CASSLRGLSTDT. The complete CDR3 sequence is CASSLRGLSTDTQYF.

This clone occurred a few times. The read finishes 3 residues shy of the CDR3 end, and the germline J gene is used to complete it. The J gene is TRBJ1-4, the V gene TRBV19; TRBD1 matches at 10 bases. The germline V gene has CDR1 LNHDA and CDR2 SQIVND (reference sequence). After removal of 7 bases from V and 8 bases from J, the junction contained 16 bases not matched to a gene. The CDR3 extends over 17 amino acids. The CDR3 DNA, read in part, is TGTGCCAGTACCCCAAAGGACAGGGGGAGTTCGGAGGAAAAA. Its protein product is CASTPKDRGSSEEK. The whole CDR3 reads CASTPKDRGSSEEKLFF.

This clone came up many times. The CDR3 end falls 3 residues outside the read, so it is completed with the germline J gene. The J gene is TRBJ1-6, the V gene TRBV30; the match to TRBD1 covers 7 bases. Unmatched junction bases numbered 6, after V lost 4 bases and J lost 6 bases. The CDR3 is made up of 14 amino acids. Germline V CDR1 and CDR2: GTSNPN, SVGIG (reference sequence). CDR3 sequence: CAWIYRGLNSPLHF. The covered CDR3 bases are TGTGCCTGGATTTATAGGGGGCTTAATTCACCC.

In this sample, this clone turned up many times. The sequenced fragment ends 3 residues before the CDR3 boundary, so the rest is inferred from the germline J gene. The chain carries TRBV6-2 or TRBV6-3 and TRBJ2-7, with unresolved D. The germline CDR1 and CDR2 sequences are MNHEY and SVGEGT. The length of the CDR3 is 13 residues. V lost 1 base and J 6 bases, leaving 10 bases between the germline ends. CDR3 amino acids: CASSYYPRAEQYF. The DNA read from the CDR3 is TGTGCCAGCAGTTACTATCCTCGCGCCGAG.

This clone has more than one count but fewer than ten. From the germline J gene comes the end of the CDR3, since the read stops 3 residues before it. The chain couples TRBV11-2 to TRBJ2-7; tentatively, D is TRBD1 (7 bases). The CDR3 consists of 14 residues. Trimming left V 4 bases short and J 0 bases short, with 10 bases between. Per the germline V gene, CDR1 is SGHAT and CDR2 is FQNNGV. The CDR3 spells CASSSGGLSYEQYF. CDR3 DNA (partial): TGTGCCAGCAGCTCAGGGGGGCTCTCCTACGAG.

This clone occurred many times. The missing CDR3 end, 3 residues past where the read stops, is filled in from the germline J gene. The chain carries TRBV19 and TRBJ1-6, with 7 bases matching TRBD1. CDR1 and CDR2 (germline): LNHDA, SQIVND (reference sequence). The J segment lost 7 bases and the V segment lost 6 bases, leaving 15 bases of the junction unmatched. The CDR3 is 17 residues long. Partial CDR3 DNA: TGTGCCAGTAGCCAAGGGGTACAGGGGTTCTACAATTCACCC. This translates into CASSQGVQGFYNSP. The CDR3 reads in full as CASSQGVQGFYNSPLHF.

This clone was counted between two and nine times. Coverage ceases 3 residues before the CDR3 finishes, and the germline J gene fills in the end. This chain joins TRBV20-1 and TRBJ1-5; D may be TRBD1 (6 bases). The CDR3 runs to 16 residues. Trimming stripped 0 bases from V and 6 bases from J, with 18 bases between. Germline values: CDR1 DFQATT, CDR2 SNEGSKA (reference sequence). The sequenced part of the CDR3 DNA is TGCAGTGCTAGAGATCGCACGCGGGGGGCAGGTCAGCCC. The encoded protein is CSARDRTRGAGQP. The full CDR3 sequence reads CSARDRTRGAGQPQHF.

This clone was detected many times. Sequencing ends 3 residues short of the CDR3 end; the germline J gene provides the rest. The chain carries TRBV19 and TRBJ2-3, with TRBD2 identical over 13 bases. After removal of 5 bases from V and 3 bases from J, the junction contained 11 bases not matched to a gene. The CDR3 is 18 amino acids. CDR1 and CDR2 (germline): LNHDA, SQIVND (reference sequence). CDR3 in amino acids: CASSARLAGGLATDTQYF. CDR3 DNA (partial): TGTGCCAGTAGTGCCCGACTAGCGGGGGGCTTAGCTACAGATACG.

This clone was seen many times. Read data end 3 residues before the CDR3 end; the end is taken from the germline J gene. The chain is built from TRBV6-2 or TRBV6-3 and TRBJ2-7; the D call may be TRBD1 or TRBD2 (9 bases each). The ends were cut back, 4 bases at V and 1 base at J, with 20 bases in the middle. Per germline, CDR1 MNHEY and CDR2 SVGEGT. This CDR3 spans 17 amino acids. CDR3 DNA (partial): TGTGCCAGCAGTTGGGACAGGGCGAGCGGGAGGTCCTACGAG. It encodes CASSWDRASGRSYE. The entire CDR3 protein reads CASSWDRASGRSYEQYF.

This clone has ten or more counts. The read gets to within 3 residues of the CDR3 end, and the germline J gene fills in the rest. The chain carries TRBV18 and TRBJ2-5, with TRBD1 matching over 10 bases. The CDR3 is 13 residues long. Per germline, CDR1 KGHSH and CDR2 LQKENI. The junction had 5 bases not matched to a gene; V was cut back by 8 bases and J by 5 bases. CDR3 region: CASRGTGVETQYF. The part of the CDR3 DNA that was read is TGTGCCAGCAGAGGGACAGGGGTGGAGACC. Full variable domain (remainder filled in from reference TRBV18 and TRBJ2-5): NAGVMQNPRHLVRRRGQEARLRCSPMKGHSHVYWYRQLPEEGLKFMVYLQKENIIDESGMPKERFSAEFPKEGPSILRIQQVVRGDSAAYFCASRGTGVETQYFGPGTRLLVL.

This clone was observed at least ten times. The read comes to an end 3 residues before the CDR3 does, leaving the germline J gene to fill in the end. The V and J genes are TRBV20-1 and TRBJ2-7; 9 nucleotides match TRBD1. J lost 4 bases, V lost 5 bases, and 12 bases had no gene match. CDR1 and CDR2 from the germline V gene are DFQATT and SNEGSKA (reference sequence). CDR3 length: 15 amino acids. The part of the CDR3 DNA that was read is TGCAGTGCTGCCCCCGACAGGGGGTTGGGATACGAG. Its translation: CSAAPDRGLGYE. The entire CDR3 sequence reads CSAAPDRGLGYEQYF.

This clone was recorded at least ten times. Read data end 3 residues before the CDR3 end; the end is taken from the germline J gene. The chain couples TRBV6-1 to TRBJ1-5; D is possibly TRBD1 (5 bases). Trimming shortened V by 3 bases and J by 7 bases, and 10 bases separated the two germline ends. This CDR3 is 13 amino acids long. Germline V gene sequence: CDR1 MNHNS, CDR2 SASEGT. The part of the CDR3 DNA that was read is TGTGCCAGCAGTGATTGGGGGGAGCAGCCC. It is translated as CASSDWGEQP. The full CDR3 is CASSDWGEQPQHF.

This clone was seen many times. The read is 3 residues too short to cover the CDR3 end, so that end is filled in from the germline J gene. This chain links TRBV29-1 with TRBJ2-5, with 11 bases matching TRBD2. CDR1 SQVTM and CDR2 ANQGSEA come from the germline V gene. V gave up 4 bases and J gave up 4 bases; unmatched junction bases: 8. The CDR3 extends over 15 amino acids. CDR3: CSVVGLAGTGETQYF. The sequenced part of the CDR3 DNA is TGCAGCGTTGTAGGACTAGCGGGCACGGGAGAGACC.

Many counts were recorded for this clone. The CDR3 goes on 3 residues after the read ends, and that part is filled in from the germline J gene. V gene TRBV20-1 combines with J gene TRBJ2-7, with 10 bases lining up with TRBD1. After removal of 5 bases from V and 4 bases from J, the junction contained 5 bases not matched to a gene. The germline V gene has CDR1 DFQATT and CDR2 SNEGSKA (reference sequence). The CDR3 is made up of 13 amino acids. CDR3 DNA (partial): TGCAGTGCTCAGCGGGGACAGGGGTACGAG. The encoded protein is CSAQRGQGYE. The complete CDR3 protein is CSAQRGQGYEQYF.

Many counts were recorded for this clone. The CDR3 DNA, read in part, is TGTGCCAGCTCAGGCCGGGCGGGGGCCCTATACAATGAG. It specifies CASSGRAGALYNE. The complete CDR3 protein is CASSGRAGALYNEQFF. The chain couples TRBV7-6 to TRBJ2-1; D might be TRBD2 (7 bases). Read data end 3 residues before the CDR3 end; the end is taken from the germline J gene. In germline, CDR1 is SGHVS, CDR2 FNYEAQ. The CDR3 covers 16 residues. The V end lost 8 bases, the J end lost 4 bases, and 21 bases lay between the germline ends.

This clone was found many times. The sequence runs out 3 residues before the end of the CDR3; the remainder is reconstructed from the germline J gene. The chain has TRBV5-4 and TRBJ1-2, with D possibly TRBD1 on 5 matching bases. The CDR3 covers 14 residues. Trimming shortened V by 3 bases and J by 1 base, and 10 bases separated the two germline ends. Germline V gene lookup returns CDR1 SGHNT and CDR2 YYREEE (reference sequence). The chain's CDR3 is CASSSPTDNYGYTF. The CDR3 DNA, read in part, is TGTGCCAGCAGCTCCCCGACAGATAACTATGGC.

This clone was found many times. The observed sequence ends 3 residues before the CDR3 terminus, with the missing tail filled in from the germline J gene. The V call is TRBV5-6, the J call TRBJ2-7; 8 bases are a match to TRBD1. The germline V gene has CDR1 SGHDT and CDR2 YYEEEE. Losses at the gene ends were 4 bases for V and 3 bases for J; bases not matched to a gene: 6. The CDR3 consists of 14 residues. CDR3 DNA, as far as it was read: TGTGCCAGCAGCCAGACAGGGGTAGGCTACGAG. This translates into CASSQTGVGYE. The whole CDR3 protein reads CASSQTGVGYEQYF.

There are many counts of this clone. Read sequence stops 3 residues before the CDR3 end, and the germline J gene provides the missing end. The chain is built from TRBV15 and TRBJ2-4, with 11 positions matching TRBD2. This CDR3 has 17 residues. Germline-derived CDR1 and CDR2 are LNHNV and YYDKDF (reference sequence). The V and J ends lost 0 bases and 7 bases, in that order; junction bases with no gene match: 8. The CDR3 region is CATSRDRLAGGRNIQYF. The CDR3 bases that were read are TGTGCCACCAGCAGAGATCGGCTAGCGGGGGGTCGGAACATT.

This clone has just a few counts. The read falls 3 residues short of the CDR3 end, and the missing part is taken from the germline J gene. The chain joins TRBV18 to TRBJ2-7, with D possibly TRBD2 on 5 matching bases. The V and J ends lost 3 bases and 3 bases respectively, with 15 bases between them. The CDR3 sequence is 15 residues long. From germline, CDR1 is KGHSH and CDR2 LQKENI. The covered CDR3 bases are TGTGCCAGCTCACCTCCTTCGGGGAGTCTCTACGAG. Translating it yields CASSPPSGSLYE. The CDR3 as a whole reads CASSPPSGSLYEQYF.

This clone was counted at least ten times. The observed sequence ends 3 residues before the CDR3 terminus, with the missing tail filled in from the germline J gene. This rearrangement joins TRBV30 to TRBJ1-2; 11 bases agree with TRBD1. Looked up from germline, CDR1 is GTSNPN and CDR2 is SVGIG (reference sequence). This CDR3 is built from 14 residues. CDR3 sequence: CAWSATGQGGGYTF. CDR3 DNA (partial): TGTGCCTGGAGTGCTACGGGACAGGGGGGCGGC. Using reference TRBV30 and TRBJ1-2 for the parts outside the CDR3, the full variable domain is SQTIHQWPATLVQPVGSPLSLECTVEGTSNPNLYWYRQAAGRGLQLLFYSVGIGQISSEVPQNLSASRPQDRQFILSSKKLLLSDSGFYLCAWSATGQGGGYTFGSGTRLTVV.

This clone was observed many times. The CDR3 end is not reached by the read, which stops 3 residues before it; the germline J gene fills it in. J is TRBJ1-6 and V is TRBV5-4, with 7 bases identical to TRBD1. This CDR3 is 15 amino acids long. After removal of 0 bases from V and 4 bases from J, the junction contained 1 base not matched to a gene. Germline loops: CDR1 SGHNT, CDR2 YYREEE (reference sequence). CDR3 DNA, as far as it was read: TGTGCCAGCAGCTTGGCGGGACAGTATAATTCACCC. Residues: CASSLAGQYNSP. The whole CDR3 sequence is CASSLAGQYNSPLHF.

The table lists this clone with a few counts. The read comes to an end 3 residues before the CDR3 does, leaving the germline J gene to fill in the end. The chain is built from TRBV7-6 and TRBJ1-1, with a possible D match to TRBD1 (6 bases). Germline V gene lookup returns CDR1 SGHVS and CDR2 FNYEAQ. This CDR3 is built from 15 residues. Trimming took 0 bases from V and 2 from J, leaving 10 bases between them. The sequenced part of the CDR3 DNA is TGTGCCAGCAGCTTAGCAGGGGGTCCCAACACTGAA. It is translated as CASSLAGGPNTE. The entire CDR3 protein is CASSLAGGPNTEAFF.

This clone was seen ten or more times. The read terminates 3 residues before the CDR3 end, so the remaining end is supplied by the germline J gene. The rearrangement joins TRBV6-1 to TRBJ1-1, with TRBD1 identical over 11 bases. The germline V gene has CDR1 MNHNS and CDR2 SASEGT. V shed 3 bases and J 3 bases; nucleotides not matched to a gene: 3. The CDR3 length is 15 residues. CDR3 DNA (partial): TGTGCCAGCAGTGATGGGACAGGGGGGGACACTGAA. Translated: CASSDGTGGDTE. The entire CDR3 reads CASSDGTGGDTEAFF.

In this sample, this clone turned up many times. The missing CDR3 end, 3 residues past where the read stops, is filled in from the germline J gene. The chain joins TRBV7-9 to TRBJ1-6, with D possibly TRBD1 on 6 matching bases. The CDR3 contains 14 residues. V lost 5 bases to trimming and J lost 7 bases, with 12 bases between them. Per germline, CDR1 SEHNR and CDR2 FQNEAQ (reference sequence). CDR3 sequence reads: CASSHDTGNSPLHF. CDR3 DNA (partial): TGTGCCAGCAGCCACGATACAGGGAATTCACCC.

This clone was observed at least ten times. The sequenced part of the CDR3 DNA is TGCGCCAGCAGCTTTAAGGCGCAGGGCAGGGACGAG. Translated: CASSFKAQGRDE. Given in full, the CDR3 is CASSFKAQGRDEQYF. J is TRBJ2-7 and V is TRBV5-1, with TRBD1 as a possible D gene (5 bases). The read falls 3 residues short of the CDR3 end, and the missing part is taken from the germline J gene. Germline CDR1 reads SGHRS; CDR2 reads YFSETQ. The CDR3 loop spans 15 amino acids. Trimming pared 2 bases from V and 5 bases from J, leaving 17 bases between.